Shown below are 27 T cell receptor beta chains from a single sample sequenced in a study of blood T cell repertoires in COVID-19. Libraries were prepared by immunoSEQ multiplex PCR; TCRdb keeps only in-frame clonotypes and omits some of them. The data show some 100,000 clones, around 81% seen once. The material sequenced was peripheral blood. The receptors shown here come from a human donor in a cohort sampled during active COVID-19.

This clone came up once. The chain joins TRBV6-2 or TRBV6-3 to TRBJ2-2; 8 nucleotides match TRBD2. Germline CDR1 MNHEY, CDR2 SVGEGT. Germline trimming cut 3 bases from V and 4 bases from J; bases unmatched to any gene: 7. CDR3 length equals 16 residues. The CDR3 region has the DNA TGTGCCAGCAGTTATACCCGGGGGGGAGGCACCGGGGAGCTGTTTTTT. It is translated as CASSYTRGGGTGELFF.

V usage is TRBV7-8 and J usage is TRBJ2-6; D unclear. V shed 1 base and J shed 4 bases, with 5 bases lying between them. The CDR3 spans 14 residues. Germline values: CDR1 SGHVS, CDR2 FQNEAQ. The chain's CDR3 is CASSLVSGANVLTF. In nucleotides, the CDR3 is TGTGCCAGCAGCTTAGTCTCCGGGGCCAACGTCCTGACTTTC.

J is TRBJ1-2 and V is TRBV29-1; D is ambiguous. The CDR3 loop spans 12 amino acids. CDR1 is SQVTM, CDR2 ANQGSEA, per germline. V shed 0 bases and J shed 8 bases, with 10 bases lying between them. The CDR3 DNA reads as TGCAGCGTTGAAGATCCCAGGCTGGGCTACACCTTC. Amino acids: CSVEDPRLGYTF.

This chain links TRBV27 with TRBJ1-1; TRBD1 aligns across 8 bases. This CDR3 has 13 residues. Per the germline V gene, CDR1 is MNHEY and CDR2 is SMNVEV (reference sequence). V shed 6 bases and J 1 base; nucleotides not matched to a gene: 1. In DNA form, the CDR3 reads TGTGCCAGCAGCGGACAGGGGAACACTGAAGCTTTCTTT. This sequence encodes CASSGQGNTEAFF.

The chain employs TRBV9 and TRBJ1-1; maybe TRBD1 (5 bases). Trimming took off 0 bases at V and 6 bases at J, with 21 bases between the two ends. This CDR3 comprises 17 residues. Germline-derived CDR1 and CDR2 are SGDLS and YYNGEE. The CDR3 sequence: CASSVAGDGLGPPEAFF. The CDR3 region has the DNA TGTGCCAGCAGCGTAGCGGGGGACGGACTGGGGCCCCCTGAAGCTTTCTTT.

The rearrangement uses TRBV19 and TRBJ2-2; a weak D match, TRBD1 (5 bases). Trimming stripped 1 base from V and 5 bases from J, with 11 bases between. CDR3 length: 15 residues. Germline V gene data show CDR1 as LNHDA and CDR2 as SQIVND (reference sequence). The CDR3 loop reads CASSIARVQTGELFF. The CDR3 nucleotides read TGTGCCAGTAGTATAGCCAGGGTACAGACCGGGGAGCTGTTTTTT.

CDR3 nucleotide sequence: TGTGCCAGCAGCTTATCGGGGGAATTGGGCGAGCAGTACTTC. It codes for CASSLSGELGEQYF. V gene TRBV7-6 combines with J gene TRBJ2-7, with TRBD2 as a possible D gene (6 bases). CDR1 is SGHVS, CDR2 FNYEAQ, per germline. V dropped 2 bases and J dropped 6 bases, with 14 bases sitting between them. This CDR3 is 14 amino acids long.

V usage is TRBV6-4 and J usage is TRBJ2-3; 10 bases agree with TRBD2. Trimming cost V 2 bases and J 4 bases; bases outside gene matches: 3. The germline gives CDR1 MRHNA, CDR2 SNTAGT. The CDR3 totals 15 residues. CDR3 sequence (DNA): TGTGCCAGCAGTGACGCTAGCGGGGGTTCAGATACGCAGTATTTT. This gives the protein CASSDASGGSDTQYF.

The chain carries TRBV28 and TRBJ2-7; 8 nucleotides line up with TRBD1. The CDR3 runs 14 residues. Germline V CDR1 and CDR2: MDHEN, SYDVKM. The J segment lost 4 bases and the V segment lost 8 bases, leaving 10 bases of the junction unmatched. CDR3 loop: CASQNSGGSYEQYF. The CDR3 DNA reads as TGTGCCAGCCAGAACTCAGGGGGCTCATACGAGCAGTACTTC. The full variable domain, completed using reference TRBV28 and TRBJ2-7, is DVKVTQSSRYLVKRTGEKVFLECVQDMDHENMFWYRQDPGLGLRLIYFSYDVKMKEKGDIPEGYSVSREKKERFSLILESASTNQTSMYLCASQNSGGSYEQYFGPGTRLTVT.

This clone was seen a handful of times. The DNA of the CDR3 is TGTGCCAGCAGCCAGCTGACTAGCGGGAGAGGGCGGGAGCAGTACTTC. Its protein product is CASSQLTSGRGREQYF. This sequence joins TRBV14 and TRBJ2-7, with 12 bases identical to TRBD2. There are 16 residues in the CDR3. Germline values: CDR1 SGHDN, CDR2 FVKESK. J was trimmed by 7 bases and V by 3 bases; bases with no gene match: 10. Looking up the rest from reference TRBV14 and TRBJ2-7 gives the full variable domain: EAGVTQFPSHSVIEKGQTVTLRCDPISGHDNLYWYRRVMGKEIKFLLHFVKESKQDESGMPNNRFLAERTGGTYSTLKVQPAELEDSGVYFCASSQLTSGRGREQYFGPGTRLTVT.

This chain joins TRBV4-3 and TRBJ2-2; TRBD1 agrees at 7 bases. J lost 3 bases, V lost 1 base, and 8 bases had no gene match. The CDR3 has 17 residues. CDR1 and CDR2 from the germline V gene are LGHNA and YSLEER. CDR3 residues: CASSQGSRGPDTGELFF. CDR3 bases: TGCGCCAGCAGCCAAGGATCAAGGGGGCCCGACACCGGGGAGCTGTTTTTT.

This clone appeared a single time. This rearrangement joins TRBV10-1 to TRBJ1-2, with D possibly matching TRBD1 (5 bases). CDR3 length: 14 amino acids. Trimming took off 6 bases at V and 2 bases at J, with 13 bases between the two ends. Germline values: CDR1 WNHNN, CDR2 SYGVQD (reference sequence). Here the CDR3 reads CASSPGTTNYGYTF. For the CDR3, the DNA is TGCGCCAGCAGCCCCGGGACTACGAACTATGGCTACACCTTC.

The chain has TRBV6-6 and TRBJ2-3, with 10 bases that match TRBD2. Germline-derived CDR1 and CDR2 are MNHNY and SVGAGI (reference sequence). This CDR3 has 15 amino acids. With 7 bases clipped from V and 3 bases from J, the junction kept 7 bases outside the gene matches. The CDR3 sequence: CASIEAGGSTDTQYF. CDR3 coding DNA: TGTGCCAGCATAGAAGCGGGGGGGTCAACAGATACGCAGTATTTT.

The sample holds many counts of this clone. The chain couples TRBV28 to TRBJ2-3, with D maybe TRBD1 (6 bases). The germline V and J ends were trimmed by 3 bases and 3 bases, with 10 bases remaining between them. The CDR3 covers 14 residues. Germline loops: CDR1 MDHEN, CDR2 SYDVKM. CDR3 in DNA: TGTGCCAGCAGTTTCCTTGGGACAACAGATACGCAGTATTTT. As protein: CASSFLGTTDTQYF.

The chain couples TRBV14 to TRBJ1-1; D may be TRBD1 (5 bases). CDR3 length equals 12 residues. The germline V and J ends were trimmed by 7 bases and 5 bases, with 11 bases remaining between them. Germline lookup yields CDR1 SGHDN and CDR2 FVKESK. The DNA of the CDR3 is TGTGCCAGCACGGGGGGGGGAACTGAAGCTTTCTTT. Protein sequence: CASTGGGTEAFF.

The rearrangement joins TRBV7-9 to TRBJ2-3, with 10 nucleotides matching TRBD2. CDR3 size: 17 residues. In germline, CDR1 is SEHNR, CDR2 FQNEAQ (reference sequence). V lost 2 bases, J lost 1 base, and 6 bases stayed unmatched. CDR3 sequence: CASSLWTSGLGTDTQYF. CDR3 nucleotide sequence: TGTGCCAGCAGCTTATGGACTAGCGGTCTTGGCACAGATACGCAGTATTTT.

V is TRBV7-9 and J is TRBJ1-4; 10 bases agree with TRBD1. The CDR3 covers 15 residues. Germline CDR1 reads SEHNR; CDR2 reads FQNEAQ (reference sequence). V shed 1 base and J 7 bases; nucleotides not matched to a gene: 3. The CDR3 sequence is CASSLGTGGSEKLFF. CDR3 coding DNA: TGTGCCAGCAGCTTAGGGACAGGGGGTAGTGAAAAACTGTTTTTT.

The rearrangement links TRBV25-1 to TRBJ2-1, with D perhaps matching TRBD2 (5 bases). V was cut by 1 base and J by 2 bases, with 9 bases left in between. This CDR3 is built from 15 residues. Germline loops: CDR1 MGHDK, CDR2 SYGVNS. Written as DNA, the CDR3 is TGTGCCAGCAGTGAATTCGGGGTAACCTACAATGAGCAGTTCTTC. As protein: CASSEFGVTYNEQFF. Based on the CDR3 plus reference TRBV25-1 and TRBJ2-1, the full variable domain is EADIYQTPRYLVIGTGKKITLECSQTMGHDKMYWYQQDPGMELHLIHYSYGVNSTEKGDLSSESTVSRIRTEHFPLTLESARPSHTSQYLCASSEFGVTYNEQFFGPGTRLTVL.

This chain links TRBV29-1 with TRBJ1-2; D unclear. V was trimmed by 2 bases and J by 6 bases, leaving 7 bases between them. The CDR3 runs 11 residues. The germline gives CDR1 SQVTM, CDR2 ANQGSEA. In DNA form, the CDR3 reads TGCAGCGTTGAAATCACAAATGGCTACACCTTC. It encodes CSVEITNGYTF. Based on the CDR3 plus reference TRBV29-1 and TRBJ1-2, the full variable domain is SAVISQKPSRDICQRGTSLTIQCQVDSQVTMMFWYRQQPGQSLTLIATANQGSEATYESGFVIDKFPISRPNLTFSTLTVSNMSPEDSSIYLCSVEITNGYTFGSGTRLTVV.

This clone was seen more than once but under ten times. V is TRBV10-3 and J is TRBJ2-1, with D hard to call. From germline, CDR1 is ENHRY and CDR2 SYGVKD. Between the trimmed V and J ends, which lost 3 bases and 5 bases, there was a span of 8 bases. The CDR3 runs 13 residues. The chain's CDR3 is CAISDRADNEQFF. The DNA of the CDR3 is TGTGCCATCAGTGATCGTGCGGACAATGAGCAGTTCTTC.

CDR3 loop: CASSPRGGTLENTEAFF. The CDR3 coding sequence is TGTGCCAGCTCACCACGGGGGGGCACTTTGGAGAACACTGAAGCTTTCTTT. V is TRBV18 and J is TRBJ1-1; D is perhaps TRBD1 (6 bases). Germline V lookup: CDR1 KGHSH, CDR2 LQKENI. The ends were cut back, 1 base at V and 1 base at J, with 16 bases in the middle. The CDR3 runs to 17 residues.

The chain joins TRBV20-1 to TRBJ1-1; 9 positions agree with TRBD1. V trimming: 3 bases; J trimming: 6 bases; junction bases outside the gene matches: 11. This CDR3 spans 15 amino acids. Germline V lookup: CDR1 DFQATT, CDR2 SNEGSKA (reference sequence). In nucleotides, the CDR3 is TGCAGTGCTAGTTGGGCAACAGGGGGCATTTCTGAAGCTTTCTTT. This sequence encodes CSASWATGGISEAFF.

The CDR3 is CASSLRSQGVYEQYF. Written as DNA, the CDR3 is TGTGCCAGCAGCTTGAGGTCCCAGGGGGTCTACGAGCAGTACTTC. The V gene is TRBV5-5, the J gene TRBJ2-7; TRBD1 matches at 7 bases. This CDR3 region has 15 residues. The ends lost 1 base at V and 3 bases at J; junction bases unmatched: 7. Germline CDR1 and CDR2: SGHKS and YYEKEE (reference sequence).

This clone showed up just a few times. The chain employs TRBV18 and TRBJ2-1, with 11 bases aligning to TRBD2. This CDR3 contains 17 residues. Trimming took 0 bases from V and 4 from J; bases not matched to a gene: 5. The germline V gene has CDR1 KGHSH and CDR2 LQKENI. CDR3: CASSPPSGTSGYNEQFF. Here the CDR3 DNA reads TGTGCCAGCTCACCACCATCCGGGACTAGCGGATACAATGAGCAGTTCTTC.

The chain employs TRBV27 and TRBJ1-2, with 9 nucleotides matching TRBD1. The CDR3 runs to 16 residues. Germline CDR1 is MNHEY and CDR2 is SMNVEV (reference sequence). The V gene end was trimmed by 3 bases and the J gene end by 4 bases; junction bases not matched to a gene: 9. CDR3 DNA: TGTGCCAGCAGTTTGTATACAGGGGGCGACTTCTATGGCTACACCTTC. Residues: CASSLYTGGDFYGYTF.

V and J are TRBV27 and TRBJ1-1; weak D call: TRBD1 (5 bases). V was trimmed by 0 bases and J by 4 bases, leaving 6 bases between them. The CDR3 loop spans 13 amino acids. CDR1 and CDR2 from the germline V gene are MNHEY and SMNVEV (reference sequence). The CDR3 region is CASSLSGVTEAFF. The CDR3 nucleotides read TGTGCCAGCAGTTTATCAGGGGTCACTGAAGCTTTCTTT.

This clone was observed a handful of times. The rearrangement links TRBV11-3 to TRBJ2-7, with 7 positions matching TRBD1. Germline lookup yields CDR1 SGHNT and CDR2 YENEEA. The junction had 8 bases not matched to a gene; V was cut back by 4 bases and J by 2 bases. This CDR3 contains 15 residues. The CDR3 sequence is CASSSVEGATYEQYF. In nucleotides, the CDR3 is TGTGCCAGCAGCTCCGTAGAGGGGGCAACCTACGAGCAGTACTTC.